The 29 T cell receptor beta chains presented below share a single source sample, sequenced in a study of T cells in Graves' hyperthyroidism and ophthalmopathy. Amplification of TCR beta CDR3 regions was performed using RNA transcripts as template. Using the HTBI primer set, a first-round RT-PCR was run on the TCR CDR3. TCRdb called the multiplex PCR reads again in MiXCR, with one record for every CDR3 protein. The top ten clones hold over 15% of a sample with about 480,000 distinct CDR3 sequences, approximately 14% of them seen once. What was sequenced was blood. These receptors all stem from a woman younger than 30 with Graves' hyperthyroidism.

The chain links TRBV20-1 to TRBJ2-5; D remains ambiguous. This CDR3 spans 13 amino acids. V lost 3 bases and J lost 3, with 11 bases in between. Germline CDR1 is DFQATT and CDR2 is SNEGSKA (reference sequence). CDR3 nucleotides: TGCAGTGCTAGTTACAGAGAAAAAGAGACCCAGTACTTC. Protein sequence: CSASYREKETQYF.

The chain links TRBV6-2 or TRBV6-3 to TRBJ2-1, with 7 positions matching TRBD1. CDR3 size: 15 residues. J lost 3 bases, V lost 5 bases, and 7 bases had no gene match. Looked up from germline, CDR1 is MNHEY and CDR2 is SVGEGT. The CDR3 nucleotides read TGTGCCAGCAGTCAGACAGGGAGCCACTACAATGAGCAGTTCTTC. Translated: CASSQTGSHYNEQFF.

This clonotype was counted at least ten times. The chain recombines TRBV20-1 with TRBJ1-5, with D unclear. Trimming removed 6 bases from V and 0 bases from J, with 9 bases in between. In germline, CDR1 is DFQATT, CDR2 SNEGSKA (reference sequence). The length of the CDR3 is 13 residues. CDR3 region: CSALATSNQPQHF. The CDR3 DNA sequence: TGCAGTGCCCTGGCTACTAGCAATCAGCCCCAGCATTTT.

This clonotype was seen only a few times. In DNA form, the CDR3 reads TGTGCCAGCAGCTTAGAGCGGACACCAAACGAGGGCACAGATACGCAGTATTTT. Its protein product is CASSLERTPNEGTDTQYF. This chain links TRBV13 with TRBJ2-3, with D perhaps being TRBD1 or TRBD2 (5 bases each). V shed 1 base and J shed 1 base, with 18 bases lying between them. Looked up from germline, CDR1 is PRHDT and CDR2 is FYEKMQ (reference sequence). The CDR3 totals 18 residues.

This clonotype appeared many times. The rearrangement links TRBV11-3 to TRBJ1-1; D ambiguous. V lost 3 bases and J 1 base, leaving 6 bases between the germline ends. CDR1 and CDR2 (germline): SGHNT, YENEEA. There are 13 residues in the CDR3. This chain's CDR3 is CASSFYGNTEAFF. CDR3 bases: TGTGCCAGCAGCTTCTACGGGAACACTGAAGCTTTCTTT.

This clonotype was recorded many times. The CDR3 DNA follows: TGTGCCAGCAAACAACAGGGGTATGGCTACACCTTC. Encoded protein: CASKQQGYGYTF. The chain has TRBV27 and TRBJ1-2; 7 bases fit TRBD1. V shed 7 bases, J shed 5 bases, and the junction held 4 bases outside the gene matches. CDR1 and CDR2 (germline): MNHEY, SMNVEV (reference sequence). The CDR3 runs to 12 residues.

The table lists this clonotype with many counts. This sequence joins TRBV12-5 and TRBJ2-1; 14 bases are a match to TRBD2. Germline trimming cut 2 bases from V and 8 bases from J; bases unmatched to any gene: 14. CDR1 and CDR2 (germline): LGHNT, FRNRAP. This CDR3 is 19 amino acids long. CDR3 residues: CASGLPTYGTSGSIDEQFF. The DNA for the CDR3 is TGTGCTAGTGGTTTGCCGACCTACGGGACTAGCGGGAGTATCGATGAGCAGTTCTTC. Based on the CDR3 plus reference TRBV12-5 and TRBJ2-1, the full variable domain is DARVTQTPRHKVTEMGQEVTMRCQPILGHNTVFWYRQTMMQGLELLAYFRNRAPLDDSGMPKDRFSAEMPDATLATLKIQPSEPRDSAVYFCASGLPTYGTSGSIDEQFFGPGTRLTVL.

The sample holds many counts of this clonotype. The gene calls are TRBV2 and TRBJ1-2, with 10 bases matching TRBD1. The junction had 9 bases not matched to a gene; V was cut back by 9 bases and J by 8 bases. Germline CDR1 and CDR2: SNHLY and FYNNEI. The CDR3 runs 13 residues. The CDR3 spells CARSRDRGRGYTF. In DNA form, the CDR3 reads TGTGCCAGAAGCCGGGACAGGGGTAGAGGCTACACCTTC.

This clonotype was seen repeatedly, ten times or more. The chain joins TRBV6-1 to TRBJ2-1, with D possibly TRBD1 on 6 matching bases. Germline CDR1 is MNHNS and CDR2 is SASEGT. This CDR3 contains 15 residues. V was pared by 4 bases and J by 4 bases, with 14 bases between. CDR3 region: CASSVTGFWYNEQFF. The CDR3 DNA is TGTGCCAGCAGTGTCACAGGGTTCTGGTACAATGAGCAGTTCTTC.

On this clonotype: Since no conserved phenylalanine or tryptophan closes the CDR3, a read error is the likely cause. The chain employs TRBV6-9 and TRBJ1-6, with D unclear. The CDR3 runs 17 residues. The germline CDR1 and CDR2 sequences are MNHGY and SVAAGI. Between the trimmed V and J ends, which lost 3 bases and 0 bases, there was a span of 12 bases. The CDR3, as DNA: TGTGCCAGCAGTTACGGGGAGGGAAGCTCCTATAATTCACCCCTCCACCTT. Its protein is CASSYGEGSSYNSPLHL.

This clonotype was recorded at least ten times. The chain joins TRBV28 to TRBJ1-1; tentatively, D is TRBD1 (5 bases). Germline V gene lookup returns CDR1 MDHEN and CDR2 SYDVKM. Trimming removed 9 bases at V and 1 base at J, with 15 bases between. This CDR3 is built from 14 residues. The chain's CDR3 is CASPSPGTNTEAFF. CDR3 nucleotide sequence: TGTGCCAGTCCATCCCCAGGGACGAACACTGAAGCTTTCTTT. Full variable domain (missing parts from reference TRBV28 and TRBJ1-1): DVKVTQSSRYLVKRTGEKVFLECVQDMDHENMFWYRQDPGLGLRLIYFSYDVKMKEKGDIPEGYSVSREKKERFSLILESASTNQTSMYLCASPSPGTNTEAFFGQGTRLTVV.

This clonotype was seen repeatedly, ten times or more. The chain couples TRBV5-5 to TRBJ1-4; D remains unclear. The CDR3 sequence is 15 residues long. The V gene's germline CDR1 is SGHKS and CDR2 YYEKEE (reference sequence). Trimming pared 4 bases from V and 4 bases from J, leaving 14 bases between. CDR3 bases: TGTGCCAGCAGCCCCAGACAACTCGGTAATGAAAAACTGTTTTTT. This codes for CASSPRQLGNEKLFF.

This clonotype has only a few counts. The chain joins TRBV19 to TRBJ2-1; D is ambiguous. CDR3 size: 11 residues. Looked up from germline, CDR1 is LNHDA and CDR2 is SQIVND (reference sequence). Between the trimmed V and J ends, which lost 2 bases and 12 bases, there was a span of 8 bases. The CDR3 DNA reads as TGTGCCAGTAGTATACGACAAGTGCAGTTCTTC. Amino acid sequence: CASSIRQVQFF.

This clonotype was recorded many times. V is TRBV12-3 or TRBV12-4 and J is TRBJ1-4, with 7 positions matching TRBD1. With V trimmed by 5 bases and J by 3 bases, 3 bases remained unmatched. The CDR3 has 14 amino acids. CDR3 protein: CASSAQGANEKLFF. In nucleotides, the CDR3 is TGTGCCAGCAGTGCCCAGGGGGCTAATGAAAAACTGTTTTTT.

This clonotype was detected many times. The CDR3 loop reads CASSLIRGGNEQFF. The CDR3, as DNA: TGTGCCAGCAGTTTGATCCGGGGGGGCAATGAGCAGTTCTTC. This chain links TRBV12-3 or TRBV12-4 with TRBJ2-1; TRBD2 matches at 8 bases. This CDR3 region has 14 residues. J gave up 6 bases and V 3 bases, and 4 bases lay outside the gene matches.

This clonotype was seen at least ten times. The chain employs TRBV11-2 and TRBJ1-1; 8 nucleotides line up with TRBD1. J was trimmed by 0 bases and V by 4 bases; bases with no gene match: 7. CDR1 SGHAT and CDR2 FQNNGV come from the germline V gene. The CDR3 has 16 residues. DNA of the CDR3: TGTGCCAGCAGCTCCCGGGACAGGTCTATGAACACTGAAGCTTTCTTT. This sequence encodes CASSSRDRSMNTEAFF.

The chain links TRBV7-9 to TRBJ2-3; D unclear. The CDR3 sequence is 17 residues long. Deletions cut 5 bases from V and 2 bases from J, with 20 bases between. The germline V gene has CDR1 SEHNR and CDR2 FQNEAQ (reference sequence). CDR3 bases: TGTGCCAGCAGCCTTGACTCTGGGTTGGCCACCACAGATACGCAGTATTTT. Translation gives CASSLDSGLATTDTQYF. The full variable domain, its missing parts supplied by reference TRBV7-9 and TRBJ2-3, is DTGVSQNPRHKITKRGQNVTFRCDPISEHNRLYWYRQTLGQGPEFLTYFQNEAQLEKSRLLSDRFSAERPKGSFSTLEIQRTEQGDSAMYLCASSLDSGLATTDTQYFGPGTRLTVL.

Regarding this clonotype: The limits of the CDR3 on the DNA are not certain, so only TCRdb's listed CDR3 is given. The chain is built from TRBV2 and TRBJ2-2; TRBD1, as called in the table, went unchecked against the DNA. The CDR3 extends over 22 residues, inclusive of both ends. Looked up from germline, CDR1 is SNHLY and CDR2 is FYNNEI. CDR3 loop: CASSVLGARGHIQYFGAGELFF.

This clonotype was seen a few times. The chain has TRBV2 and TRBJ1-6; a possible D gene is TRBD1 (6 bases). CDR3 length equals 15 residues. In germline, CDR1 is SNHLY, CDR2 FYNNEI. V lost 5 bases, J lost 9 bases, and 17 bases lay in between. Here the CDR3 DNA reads TGTGCCAGCAGTATTGGGTCCCCGACAGGTTCACCCCTCCACTTT. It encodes CASSIGSPTGSPLHF.

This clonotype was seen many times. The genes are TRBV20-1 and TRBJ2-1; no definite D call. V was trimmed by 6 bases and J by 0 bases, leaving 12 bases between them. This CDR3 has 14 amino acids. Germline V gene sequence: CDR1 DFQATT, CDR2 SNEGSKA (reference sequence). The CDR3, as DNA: TGCAGTGCCCCCCGCGCCAACTCCTACAATGAGCAGTTCTTC. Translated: CSAPRANSYNEQFF.

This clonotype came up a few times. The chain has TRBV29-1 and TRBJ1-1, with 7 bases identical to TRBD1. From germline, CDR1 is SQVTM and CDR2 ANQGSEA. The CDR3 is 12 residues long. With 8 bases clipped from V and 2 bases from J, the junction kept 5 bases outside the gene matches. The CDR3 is CSSGQDNTEAFF. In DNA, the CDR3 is TGCAGCTCCGGACAGGACAACACTGAAGCTTTCTTT.

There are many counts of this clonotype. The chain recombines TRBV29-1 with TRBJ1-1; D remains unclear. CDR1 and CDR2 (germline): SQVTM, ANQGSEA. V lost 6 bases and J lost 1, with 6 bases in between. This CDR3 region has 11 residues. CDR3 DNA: TGCAGCGTGACACCGAACACTGAAGCTTTCTTT. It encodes CSVTPNTEAFF.

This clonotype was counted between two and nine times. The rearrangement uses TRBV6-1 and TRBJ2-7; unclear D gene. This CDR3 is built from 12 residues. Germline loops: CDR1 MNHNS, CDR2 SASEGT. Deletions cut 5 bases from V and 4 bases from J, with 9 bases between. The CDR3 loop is CASSPAGYEQYV. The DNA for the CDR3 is TGTGCCAGCAGTCCGGCCGGATACGAGCAGTACGTC.

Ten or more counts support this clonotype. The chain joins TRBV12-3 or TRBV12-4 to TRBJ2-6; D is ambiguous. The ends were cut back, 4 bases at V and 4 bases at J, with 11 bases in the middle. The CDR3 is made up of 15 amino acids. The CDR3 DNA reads TGTGCCAGCAGTTGGATAACTCCGGGGGCCAACGTCCTGACTTTC. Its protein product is CASSWITPGANVLTF.

CDR3 bases: TGTGCCAGCAGCCAAGAAGCTAGCGGGAGGTATCGCGGTGAGCAGTTCTTC. The encoded protein is CASSQEASGRYRGEQFF. This rearrangement joins TRBV4-2 to TRBJ2-1; 11 bases fit TRBD2. The germline V gene has CDR1 LGHNA and CDR2 YNFKEQ. The CDR3 extends over 17 amino acids. Unmatched junction bases numbered 10, after V lost 0 bases and J lost 9 bases.

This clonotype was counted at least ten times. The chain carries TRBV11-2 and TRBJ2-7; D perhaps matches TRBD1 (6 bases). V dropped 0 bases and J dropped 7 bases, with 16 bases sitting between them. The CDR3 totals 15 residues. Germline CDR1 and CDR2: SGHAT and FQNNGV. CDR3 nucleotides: TGTGCCAGCAGCTTAGATCCGGGACAAATAGGGGAGCAGTACGTC. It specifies CASSLDPGQIGEQYV.

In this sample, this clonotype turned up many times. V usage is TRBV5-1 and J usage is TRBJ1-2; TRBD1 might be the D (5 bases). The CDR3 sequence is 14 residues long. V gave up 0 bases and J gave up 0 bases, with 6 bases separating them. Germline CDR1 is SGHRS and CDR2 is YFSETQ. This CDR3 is CASSLEGANYGYTF. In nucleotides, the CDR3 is TGCGCCAGCAGCTTGGAAGGGGCTAACTATGGCTACACCTTC.

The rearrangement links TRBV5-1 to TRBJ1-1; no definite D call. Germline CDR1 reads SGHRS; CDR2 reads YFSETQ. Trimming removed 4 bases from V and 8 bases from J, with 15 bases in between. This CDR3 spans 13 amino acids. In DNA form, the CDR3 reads TGCGCCAGCAGCCGAGAGAACAGCCTCGAAGCTTTCTTT. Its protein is CASSRENSLEAFF.

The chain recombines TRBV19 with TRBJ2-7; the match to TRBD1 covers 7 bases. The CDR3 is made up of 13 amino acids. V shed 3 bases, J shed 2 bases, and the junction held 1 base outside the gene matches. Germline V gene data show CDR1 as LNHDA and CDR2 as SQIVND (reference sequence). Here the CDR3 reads CASSMGQTYEQYF. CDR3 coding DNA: TGTGCCAGTAGTATGGGACAGACCTACGAGCAGTACTTC.